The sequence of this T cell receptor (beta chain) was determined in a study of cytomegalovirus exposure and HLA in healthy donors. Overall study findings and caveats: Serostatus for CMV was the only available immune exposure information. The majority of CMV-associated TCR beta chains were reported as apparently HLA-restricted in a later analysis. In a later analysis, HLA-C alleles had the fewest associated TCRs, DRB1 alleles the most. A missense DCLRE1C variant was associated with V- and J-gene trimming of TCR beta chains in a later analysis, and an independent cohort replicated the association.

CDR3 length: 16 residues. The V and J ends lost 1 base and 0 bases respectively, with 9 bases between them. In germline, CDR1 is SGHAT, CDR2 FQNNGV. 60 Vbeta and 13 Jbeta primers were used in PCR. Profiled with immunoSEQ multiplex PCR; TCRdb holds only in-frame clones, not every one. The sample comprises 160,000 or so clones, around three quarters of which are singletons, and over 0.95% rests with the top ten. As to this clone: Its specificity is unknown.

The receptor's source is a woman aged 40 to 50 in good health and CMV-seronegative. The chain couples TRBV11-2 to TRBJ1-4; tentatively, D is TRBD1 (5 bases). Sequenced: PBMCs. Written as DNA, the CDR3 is TGTGCCAGCAGCTTAGTTGGGGGGGCAACTAATGAAAAACTGTTTTTT. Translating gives CASSLVGGATNEKLFF.